The present T cell receptor beta chain was sequenced within a study of blood T cell repertoires in COVID-19. Trimming removed 0 bases from V and 4 bases from J, with 10 bases in between. Germline loops: CDR1 LGHDT, CDR2 YNNKEL (reference sequence). The CDR3 is 15 amino acids. Produced via immunoSEQ multiplex PCR; TCRdb's table is partial and in-frame only. The sample shows 250,000 to 300,000 clones, about nine tenths of them seen only once. Categorization into cohorts depended on clinical history that participants reported. The chain carries TRBV3-1 (or the pseudogene TRBV3-2) and TRBJ1-5; D perhaps matches TRBD1 (5 bases). Material: PBMCs or T cells enriched from blood (not recorded which). The clonotype originates from a woman aged 35 to 49 with acute COVID-19. The CDR3 is CASSQEPGGNQPQHF. The CDR3 region has the DNA TGTGCCAGCAGCCAAGAACCTGGGGGGAATCAGCCCCAGCATTTT.